These T cell receptor beta chains were read from a single sample in a study of regulatory T cells in long-lasting Graves disease. TCRdb analysed the multiplex PCR reads with MiXCR anew, one entry per CDR3 protein. The data contain around 460,000 distinct CDR3 sequences, around a fifth of them singletons. This material consisted of peripheral blood mononuclear cells (PBMCs), taken when the disease was refractory, from a patient treated with antithyroid drugs. The receptors originated from a female donor with Graves disease. The CDR3 runs from the conserved cysteine through the conserved F or W. D genes are given only for firm matches. Clone size is not always given. Where it is, it says once, few, many or a class for expanded clones.

>TRBJ1-3|TRBV30|.|.|13
CAWSVDFGNTIYF
TGTGCCTGGAGTGTCGATTTCGGAAACACCATATATTTT
>TRBJ1-1|TRBV30|.|.|12
CAWSVQVTEAFF
TGTGCCTGGAGTGTACAGGTAACCGAAGCTTTCTTT
>TRBJ2-3|TRBV7-9|.|TRBD2|14
CASSPGLAKDTQYF
TGTGCCAGCAGCCCAGGACTAGCGAAGGATACGCAGTATTTT
>TRBJ1-1|TRBV7-2|few|TRBD1|17
CASSLALLTGGRAEAFF
TGTGCCAGCAGCTTAGCCCTTTTGACAGGGGGTCGGGCTGAAGCTTTCTTT
>TRBJ2-5|TRBV19|.|.|15
CASRPGGGRRETQYF
TGTGCCAGTAGGCCCGGTGGGGGCCGGAGGGAGACCCAGTACTTC
>TRBJ1-5|TRBV7-9|.|.|16
CASSLISPSGNQPQHF
TGTGCCAGCAGCTTAATCAGTCCTTCGGGCAATCAGCCCCAGCATTTT
>TRBJ1-2|TRBV2|many|.|13
CASSRRGSYGYTF
TGTGCCAGCAGTCGCAGGGGTAGCTATGGCTACACCTTC
>TRBJ1-5|TRBV7-9|many|.|12
CASAWGNQPQHF
TGTGCCAGCGCGTGGGGGAATCAGCCCCAGCATTTT
>TRBJ1-1|TRBV10-3|.|.|14
CAISVEQKNTEAFF
TGTGCCATCAGCGTAGAACAGAAGAACACTGAAGCTTTCTTT
>TRBJ2-5|TRBV12-3/TRBV12-4|.|TRBD1|13
CAISLDRGETQYF
TGTGCCATCAGTTTGGACAGGGGAGAGACCCAGTACTTC
>TRBJ2-5|TRBV7-7|many|.|15
CASSLEGQLQETQYF
TGTGCTAGCAGCTTAGAAGGACAGCTCCAAGAGACCCAGTACTTC
>TRBJ1-1|TRBV7-3|many|TRBD1|14
CASSPDRADTEAFF
TGTGCCAGCAGCCCCGACAGGGCTGACACTGAAGCTTTCTTT
>TRBJ2-5|TRBV20-1|many|.|11
CSARDGETQYF
TGCAGTGCTAGAGACGGGGAGACCCAGTACTTC
>TRBJ1-1|TRBV19|.|.|15
CASSIGAGWNTEAFF
TGTGCCAGTAGTATTGGGGCAGGCTGGAACACTGAAGCTTTCTTT
>TRBJ1-1|TRBV28|many|.|14
CASLLGRRNTEAFF
TGTGCCAGCCTTCTGGGACGGAGGAACACTGAAGCTTTCTTT
>TRBJ2-5|TRBV6-2/TRBV6-3|few|.|15
CASSRLGWAEETQYF
TGTGCCAGCAGCCGGTTGGGGTGGGCCGAGGAGACCCAGTACTTC
>TRBJ1-2|TRBV10-3|many|.|13
CAISEGPGGGYTF
TGTGCCATCAGTGAGGGGCCCGGCGGTGGCTACACCTTC
>TRBJ1-5|TRBV2|many|.|23
CACVLLGNPATRSGPRRNQPQHF
TGTGCCTGCGTACTATTAGGGAACCCTGCTACTCGGTCTGGGCCACGGCGCAATCAGCCCCAGCATTTT
>TRBJ2-1|TRBV28|many|.|13
CASSPGGINEQFF
TGTGCCAGCAGTCCCGGAGGAATCAATGAGCAGTTCTTC
>TRBJ2-2|TRBV29-1|few|.|13
CSVISGRGGELFF
TGCAGCGTTATTTCGGGGCGGGGCGGGGAGCTGTTTTTT
>TRBJ1-1|TRBV28|many|.|13
CASSQPTSTEAFF
TGTGCCAGCAGTCAGCCTACGAGCACTGAAGCTTTCTTT
>TRBJ1-1|TRBV14|.|.|14
CASSQEITYTEAFF
TGTGCCAGCAGCCAAGAAATAACTTACACTGAAGCTTTCTTT
>TRBJ2-3|TRBV6-1|.|.|13
CASWGGYTDTQYF
TGTGCCAGCTGGGGAGGCTACACAGATACGCAGTATTTT
>TRBJ2-7|TRBV19|few|.|12
CASSTLSRVQYF
TGTGCCAGTAGTACGCTAAGCAGGGTGCAGTACTTC
>TRBJ1-1|TRBV12-3/TRBV12-4|many|.|14
CASSLGPQKAEAFF
TGTGCCAGCAGTTTAGGGCCCCAGAAGGCTGAAGCTTTCTTT
>TRBJ2-7|TRBV20-1|few|.|16
CSASGFRGQPPGEQYF
TGCAGTGCTAGTGGTTTTAGGGGCCAACCCCCGGGGGAGCAGTACTTC
>TRBJ2-7|TRBV12-5|few|TRBD2|23
CASGLVARGLLAGGPSSSYEQYF
TGTGCTAGTGGTTTGGTAGCCCGCGGCCTTCTAGCGGGAGGGCCCTCAAGCTCCTACGAGCAGTACTTC
>TRBJ2-1|TRBV20-1|.|TRBD1|14
CSAREGQVYNEQFF
TGCAGTGCTAGAGAGGGACAGGTGTACAATGAGCAGTTCTTC
>TRBJ1-1|TRBV18|.|.|14
CASSPRAENTEAFF
TGTGCCAGCTCACCACGGGCAGAGAACACTGAAGCTTTCTTT
>TRBJ2-2|TRBV7-6|few|.|13
CASSLGVAGELFF
TGTGCCAGCAGCTTGGGGGTCGCCGGGGAGCTGTTTTTT
>TRBJ1-2|TRBV28|many|.|14
CASSLGEGNYGYTF
TGTGCCAGCAGTTTAGGAGAGGGGAACTATGGCTACACCTTC
>TRBJ1-6|TRBV6-1|many|.|15
CASRNGQPKHSPLHF
TGTGCCAGCAGAAACGGACAGCCCAAGCATTCACCCCTCCACTTT
>TRBJ1-2|TRBV10-1|many|.|15
CASSDGHWTIYGYTF
TGCGCCAGCAGTGACGGACATTGGACTATCTATGGCTACACCTTC
>TRBJ2-7|TRBV7-2|few|.|14
CASSSFPEGYEQYF
TGTGCCAGCAGCTCCTTTCCCGAAGGGTACGAGCAGTACTTC
>TRBJ2-7|TRBV15|.|TRBD1|14
CATSTWDRAYEQYF
TGTGCCACCAGCACCTGGGACAGGGCCTACGAGCAGTACTTC
>TRBJ2-4|TRBV28|many|.|14
CASSLGVSGNIQYF
TGTGCCAGCAGTTTAGGAGTATCGGGAAACATTCAGTACTTC
>TRBJ2-5|TRBV6-5|many|TRBD2|14
CASSYTGGRETQYF
TGTGCCAGCAGTTACACGGGGGGGCGAGAGACCCAGTACTTC
>TRBJ2-3|TRBV2|few|TRBD2|15
CASSEASGGADTQYF
TGTGCCAGCAGTGAAGCTAGCGGGGGGGCAGATACGCAGTATTTT
>TRBJ2-1|TRBV12-3/TRBV12-4|.|.|13
CASGSSPTGEQFF
TGTGCCAGCGGGTCCAGTCCAACCGGTGAGCAGTTCTTC
>TRBJ2-5|TRBV20-1|many|.|15
CSARDGTAIPGTQYF
TGCAGTGCTAGAGATGGGACCGCCATCCCTGGGACCCAGTACTTC
>TRBJ1-2|TRBV12-3/TRBV12-4|many|.|13
CASSFDGTSGYTF
TGTGCCAGCAGTTTTGACGGGACTAGTGGCTACACCTTC
>TRBJ2-7|TRBV11-3|many|.|14
CASSFRDGSYEQYF
TGTGCCAGCAGCTTCAGGGACGGCTCCTACGAGCAGTACTTC
>TRBJ1-1|TRBV20-1|few|.|13
CSALRDLNTEAFF
TGCAGTGCTCTCAGGGACTTGAACACTGAAGCTTTCTTT
>TRBJ2-7|TRBV14|few|.|14
CASSQERGTLQQYF
TGTGCCAGCAGCCAAGAAAGGGGGACTCTGCAGCAGTACTTC
>TRBJ1-1|TRBV9|.|TRBD1|16
CASSVGLGQGDTEAFF
TGTGCCAGCAGCGTAGGCCTAGGGCAGGGGGACACTGAAGCTTTCTTT
>TRBJ2-4|TRBV5-1|few|TRBD1|13
CASSAGQGNIQYF
TGCGCCAGCAGCGCGGGACAGGGAAACATTCAGTACTTC
>TRBJ2-2|TRBV12-3/TRBV12-4|few|TRBD2|18
CASSLGGLAGTGTGELFF
TGTGCCAGCAGCCTAGGGGGACTAGCGGGAACAGGAACCGGGGAGCTGTTTTTT
>TRBJ2-5|TRBV9|few|TRBD1|16
CASSVGGQGVAETQYF
TGTGCCAGCAGCGTAGGGGGACAGGGTGTCGCGGAGACCCAGTACTTC
>TRBJ1-1|TRBV11-3|many|.|15
CASSLEPGPNTEAFF
TGTGCCAGCAGCTTAGAGCCGGGGCCGAACACTGAAGCTTTCTTT
>TRBJ2-7|TRBV11-3|many|.|14
CASSVDRSSYEQYF
TGTGCCAGCAGCGTCGACCGGAGCTCCTACGAGCAGTACTTC
>TRBJ1-2|TRBV11-3|.|.|13
CASPLGFWYGYTF
TGTGCCAGCCCTCTGGGTTTCTGGTATGGCTACACCTTC
>TRBJ2-3|TRBV28|.|TRBD2|18
CASHPSLAGAASTDTQYF
TGTGCCAGCCACCCCTCCCTAGCGGGGGCAGCTAGCACAGATACGCAGTATTTT
>TRBJ2-1|TRBV6-1|.|.|11
CASRGDNEQFF
TGTGCCAGCAGGGGAGACAATGAGCAGTTCTTC
>TRBJ1-2|TRBV15|many|.|13
CATSRDTDYGYTF
TGTGCCACCAGCAGAGATACAGATTATGGCTACACCTTC
>TRBJ1-1|TRBV5-8|few|.|14
CASSRGQTNTEAFF
TGTGCCAGCAGCCGGGGACAAACGAACACTGAAGCTTTCTTT
>TRBJ2-3|TRBV28|.|.|14
CASSYGKTTDTQYF
TGTGCCAGCAGTTATGGGAAGACCACAGATACGCAGTATTTT
>TRBJ2-7|TRBV6-1|.|.|16
CASSEPAGTGLYEQYF
TGTGCCAGCAGTGAACCGGCGGGCACCGGATTGTACGAGCAGTACTTC
>TRBJ1-4|TRBV6-1|few|.|14
CASKPARHNEKLFF
TGTGCCAGCAAGCCGGCACGACATAATGAAAAACTGTTTTTT
>TRBJ2-2|TRBV6-1|few|.|15
CASSNFGGATGELFF
TGTGCCAGCAGCAACTTCGGAGGGGCCACCGGGGAGCTGTTTTTT
>TRBJ1-1|TRBV2|many|TRBD1|14
CASSTTGGRTEAFF
TGTGCCAGCAGTACCACAGGGGGGAGAACTGAAGCTTTCTTT